A single sample is the source of the 19 T cell receptor beta chains below, sequenced in a study of blood T cell repertoires in COVID-19. Data came from immunoSEQ multiplex PCR; TCRdb stores just in-frame clones and leaves some out. The data show 200,000 to 300,000 clones, about 90% seen once. The sequenced material came from peripheral blood. The source of these receptors is a man at least 80 years old with acute or convalescent COVID-19.

The rearrangement uses TRBV19 and TRBJ2-2, with 8 bases that match TRBD1. Germline CDR1 reads LNHDA; CDR2 reads SQIVND (reference sequence). The CDR3 runs to 14 residues. Germline trimming cut 4 bases from V and 5 bases from J; bases unmatched to any gene: 3. The CDR3 sequence is CASSTTGATGELFF. CDR3 DNA sequence: TGTGCCAGTAGTACGACAGGGGCGACCGGGGAGCTGTTTTTT.

The V gene is TRBV12-3 or TRBV12-4, the J gene TRBJ1-2; TRBD1 is a possible D gene (5 bases). CDR3 length: 13 residues. V was shortened by 5 bases and J by 1 base, with 8 bases between the two germline ends. In nucleotides, the CDR3 is TGTGCCAGCAGTCGGGGGGTTAACTATGGCTACACCTTC. It codes for CASSRGVNYGYTF.

The chain is built from TRBV21-1 and TRBJ2-1; TRBD2 is the table's D call and was not checked against the DNA. TRBV21-1 is a pseudogene locus. This CDR3 spans 15 amino acids. The chain's CDR3 is CASSKPTSGNNEQFF. The CDR3 coding sequence is TGTGCCAGCAGCAAGCCGACTAGCGGGAACAATGAGCAGTTCTTC.

V gene TRBV27 combines with J gene TRBJ2-1; TRBD2 matches at 14 bases. Germline V gene sequence: CDR1 MNHEY, CDR2 SMNVEV (reference sequence). Losses at the gene ends were 1 base for V and 10 bases for J; bases not matched to a gene: 3. This CDR3 spans 15 amino acids. DNA for the CDR3: TGTGCCAGCAGTTTATGGGGACTAGCGGGAGAGGAGCAGTTCTTC. The encoded protein is CASSLWGLAGEEQFF.

The rearrangement links TRBV7-2 to TRBJ1-1; the D is unclear. The CDR3 consists of 14 residues. CDR1 and CDR2 (germline): SGHTA, FQGNSA. With 2 bases removed from V and 1 base from J, the gap between germline ends came to 8 bases. CDR3 sequence (DNA): TGTGCCAGCAGCTTACAGGCTGCGAACACTGAAGCTTTCTTT. Protein product: CASSLQAANTEAFF.

The chain links TRBV7-9 to TRBJ2-5, with 10 bases that match TRBD1. CDR3 size: 15 residues. Unmatched junction bases numbered 5, after V lost 3 bases and J lost 4 bases. CDR1 and CDR2 (germline): SEHNR, FQNEAQ (reference sequence). CDR3 DNA: TGTGCCAGCAGCTTGGAGACAGGGGGCCGAGAGACCCAGTACTTC. Translated: CASSLETGGRETQYF.

The rearrangement uses TRBV9 and TRBJ2-2; 7 bases are shared with TRBD1. The J segment lost 0 bases and the V segment lost 4 bases, leaving 9 bases of the junction unmatched. Germline assignment: CDR1 SGDLS and CDR2 YYNGEE. The CDR3 loop spans 17 amino acids. CDR3 sequence reads: CASSSSKGGANTGELFF. In nucleotides, the CDR3 is TGTGCCAGCAGCTCGAGTAAAGGGGGCGCGAACACCGGGGAGCTGTTTTTT.

The V call is TRBV7-3, the J call TRBJ2-3, with 12 positions matching TRBD2. The CDR3 length is 15 residues. Germline V CDR1 and CDR2: SGHTA, FQGTGA. The ends lost 5 bases at V and 6 bases at J; junction bases unmatched: 6. The CDR3 sequence: CASSHGLAGNDTQYF. The DNA for the CDR3 is TGTGCCAGCAGCCATGGACTAGCGGGGAATGATACGCAGTATTTT. The variable domain in full, with the rest retrieved from reference TRBV7-3 and TRBJ2-3, is GAGVSQTPSNKVTEKGKYVELRCDPISGHTALYWYRQSLGQGPEFLIYFQGTGAADDSGLPNDRFFAVRPEGSVSTLKIQRTERGDSAVYLCASSHGLAGNDTQYFGPGTRLTVL.

The chain employs TRBV27 and TRBJ2-5, with 9 bases that match TRBD1. CDR1 MNHEY and CDR2 SMNVEV come from the germline V gene (reference sequence). This CDR3 region has 18 residues. V lost 5 bases to trimming and J lost 4 bases; unmatched junction nucleotides: 17. The CDR3 DNA follows: TGTGCCAGCAGTCCCTTGGACCCTGGGACAGGGAAAAGAGAGACCCAGTACTTC. This gives the protein CASSPLDPGTGKRETQYF.

This clone has just one count. The CDR3, as DNA: TGTGCCAGCTCACCCCCCGGACAGGGATACTATGGCTACACCTTC. Its translation is CASSPPGQGYYGYTF. The rearrangement joins TRBV18 to TRBJ1-2; 8 bases are a match to TRBD1. Germline assignment: CDR1 KGHSH and CDR2 LQKENI. The CDR3 is made up of 15 amino acids. Losses at the gene ends were 3 bases for V and 3 bases for J; bases not matched to a gene: 6.

The chain uses TRBV4-1 and TRBJ1-1; 7 nucleotides match TRBD1. Trimming at V came to 4 bases and at J to 5 bases, leaving 7 bases not matched to a gene. The CDR3 runs 14 residues. Germline V gene data show CDR1 as MGHRA and CDR2 as YSYEKL. Here the CDR3 reads CASSLPSGGTEAFF. DNA of the CDR3: TGCGCCAGCAGCCTACCGTCAGGGGGAACTGAAGCTTTCTTT.

CDR3 sequence: CASSFSGGRNNEQFF. Written as DNA, the CDR3 is TGTGCCAGCAGCTTTAGCGGGGGGAGGAACAATGAGCAGTTCTTC. V is TRBV7-2 and J is TRBJ2-1, with 10 bases matching TRBD2. The V and J ends lost 3 bases and 5 bases, in that order; junction bases with no gene match: 4. The CDR3 spans 15 residues. Germline lookup yields CDR1 SGHTA and CDR2 FQGNSA.

V and J are TRBV29-1 and TRBJ1-5, with TRBD1 as a possible D gene (6 bases). Germline V gene data show CDR1 as SQVTM and CDR2 as ANQGSEA. V was cut by 6 bases and J by 2 bases, with 11 bases left in between. The CDR3 sequence is 13 residues long. CDR3 sequence (DNA): TGCAGCGTAGGGGACAACGGCAATCAGCCCCAGCATTTT. It yields the protein CSVGDNGNQPQHF.

The rearrangement uses TRBV5-1 and TRBJ1-1; a weak D match, TRBD1 (5 bases). Germline values: CDR1 SGHRS, CDR2 YFSETQ. CDR3 length equals 13 residues. V gave up 0 bases and J gave up 7 bases, with 10 bases separating them. In DNA form, the CDR3 reads TGCGCCAGCAGCTTGGAATGGGGCGATGAAGCTTTCTTT. This sequence encodes CASSLEWGDEAFF. Filled out from reference TRBV5-1 and TRBJ1-1, the complete variable domain reads KAGVTQTPRYLIKTRGQQVTLSCSPISGHRSVSWYQQTPGQGLQFLFEYFSETQRNKGNFPGRFSGRQFSNSRSEMNVSTLELGDSALYLCASSLEWGDEAFFGQGTRLTVV.

This chain connects TRBV28 to TRBJ1-5; D may be TRBD1 (6 bases). This CDR3 is 15 amino acids long. Germline V gives CDR1 MDHEN, CDR2 SYDVKM. The V gene lost 1 base and the J gene lost 2 bases, with 9 bases spanning the gap. The CDR3 reads CASSLYRDGNQPQHF. The CDR3 nucleotides read TGTGCCAGCAGTTTATACAGGGATGGCAATCAGCCCCAGCATTTT.

The chain couples TRBV19 to TRBJ1-2, with 11 positions matching TRBD1. Germline values: CDR1 LNHDA, CDR2 SQIVND (reference sequence). The V and J ends lost 3 bases and 5 bases, in that order; junction bases with no gene match: 11. The CDR3 runs 17 residues. The DNA of the CDR3 is TGTGCCAGTAGTATGAACCCCGGGACAGGGGGGAATTATGGCTACACCTTC. This gives the protein CASSMNPGTGGNYGYTF. The full variable domain, completed using reference TRBV19 and TRBJ1-2, is DGGITQSPKYLFRKEGQNVTLSCEQNLNHDAMYWYRQDPGQGLRLIYYSQIVNDFQKGDIAEGYSVSREKKESFPLTVTSAQKNPTAFYLCASSMNPGTGGNYGYTFGSGTRLTVV.

This chain links TRBV5-8 with TRBJ1-5, with D tentatively TRBD1 (5 bases). Per the germline V gene, CDR1 is SGHTS and CDR2 is YDEGEE. CDR3 size: 14 residues. Deletions cut 4 bases from V and 7 bases from J, with 15 bases between. The CDR3 DNA sequence: TGTGCCAGCAGCCTCGGGGGAGGATGGCAGCCCCAGCATTTT. Its translation: CASSLGGGWQPQHF. The variable domain in full, with the rest retrieved from reference TRBV5-8 and TRBJ1-5, is EAGVTQSPTHLIKTRGQQATLRCSPISGHTSVYWYQQALGLGLQFLLWYDEGEERNRGNFPPRFSGRQFPNYSSELNVNALELEDSALYLCASSLGGGWQPQHFGDGTRLSIL.

In DNA, the CDR3 is TGTGCCAGCAGTTACATGGGAGCGGGAGACACTGAAGCTTTCTTT. Amino acids: CASSYMGAGDTEAFF. The V call is TRBV6-6, the J call TRBJ1-1; D unclear. This CDR3 spans 15 amino acids. Trimming stripped 2 bases from V and 3 bases from J, with 13 bases between. The germline V gene has CDR1 MNHNY and CDR2 SVGAGI (reference sequence).

This chain joins TRBV19 and TRBJ1-4; 9 positions match TRBD1. The length of the CDR3 is 17 residues. Trimming removed 6 bases from V and 7 bases from J; junction bases left unmatched: 15. Germline values: CDR1 LNHDA, CDR2 SQIVND (reference sequence). The CDR3 region has the DNA TGTGCCAGTAGCAAAACCCGGGACAGGGTTCGGGTTGAAAAACTGTTTTTT. Residues: CASSKTRDRVRVEKLFF.